These 16 T cell receptor beta chains came from one sample sequenced in a study of blood T cell repertoires in COVID-19. Sequencing used immunoSEQ multiplex PCR; TCRdb keeps in-frame clones, though not all of them. The data hold about 180,000 clones, with 82% observed a single time. The sample was peripheral blood. These receptors all stem from a woman in her 70s with acute or convalescent COVID-19.

This chain joins TRBV5-1 and TRBJ1-1, with 7 bases fitting TRBD1. The CDR3 extends over 15 amino acids. J lost 8 bases, V lost 0 bases, and 10 bases had no gene match. Germline loops: CDR1 SGHRS, CDR2 YFSETQ. CDR3 sequence: CASSLGDIGTDEAFF. For the CDR3, the DNA is TGCGCCAGCAGCTTGGGGGATATCGGGACAGACGAAGCTTTCTTT.

The rearrangement joins TRBV7-2 to TRBJ2-1; TRBD2 matches 7 bases. Germline values: CDR1 SGHTA, CDR2 FQGNSA. V lost 4 bases to trimming and J lost 2 bases; unmatched junction nucleotides: 5. This CDR3 is built from 15 residues. The CDR3 sequence is CASSSVRGAYNEQFF. Here the CDR3 DNA reads TGTGCCAGCAGCTCCGTTCGGGGGGCCTACAATGAGCAGTTCTTC.

The chain uses TRBV4-1 and TRBJ1-4, with TRBD1 matching 7 bases. Germline V gives CDR1 MGHRA, CDR2 YSYEKL. V was pared by 0 bases and J by 3 bases, with 4 bases of the junction left unmatched. The CDR3 runs 16 residues. The CDR3 protein is CASSQDRDRANEKLFF. The CDR3 DNA sequence: TGCGCCAGCAGCCAAGATCGCGACAGGGCTAATGAAAAACTGTTTTTT.

This chain connects TRBV18 to TRBJ1-5, with 8 bases that match TRBD1. V gave up 6 bases and J gave up 4 bases; unmatched junction bases: 8. The CDR3 has 15 amino acids. The germline V gene encodes CDR1 KGHSH and CDR2 LQKENI. The CDR3 loop is CASSQDRVGNQPQHF. In nucleotides, the CDR3 is TGTGCCAGCTCTCAGGACAGGGTCGGGAATCAGCCCCAGCATTTT.

The CDR3 sequence: CASSRDRGSEAFF. The CDR3 DNA sequence: TGTGCCAGCAGTCGTGACAGGGGCTCTGAAGCTTTCTTT. This sequence joins TRBV12-3 or TRBV12-4 and TRBJ1-1, with TRBD1 matching over 8 bases. The CDR3 spans 13 residues. Trimming cost V 5 bases and J 6 bases; bases outside gene matches: 5.

CDR3 region: CASRTPTGVAYEQYF. DNA for the CDR3: TGTGCCAGCAGAACCCCGACAGGGGTAGCCTACGAGCAGTACTTC. J is TRBJ2-7 and V is TRBV28; TRBD1 agrees at 8 bases. The germline V gene has CDR1 MDHEN and CDR2 SYDVKM. Losses at the gene ends were 6 bases for V and 2 bases for J; bases not matched to a gene: 9. The CDR3 runs to 15 residues.

The gene calls are TRBV5-1 and TRBJ2-1; perhaps TRBD2 as D (5 bases). The germline CDR1 and CDR2 sequences are SGHRS and YFSETQ. The CDR3 runs 14 residues. Trimming removed 6 bases from V and 7 bases from J, with 17 bases in between. CDR3 coding DNA: TGCGCCAGCACCCCTCAGGACTTCCAAAATGAGCAGTTCTTC. Protein: CASTPQDFQNEQFF.

The gene calls are TRBV19 and TRBJ2-7; the match to TRBD1 covers 7 bases. The V gene's germline CDR1 is LNHDA and CDR2 SQIVND (reference sequence). The CDR3 covers 14 residues. With V trimmed by 3 bases and J by 6 bases, 8 bases remained unmatched. Written as DNA, the CDR3 is TGTGCCAGTAGTATCTCATCGACAGGGAGCGAGCAGTACTTC. Protein: CASSISSTGSEQYF.

The rearrangement links TRBV2 to TRBJ1-2; 9 nucleotides agree with TRBD1. The CDR3 runs 15 residues. Germline V lookup: CDR1 SNHLY, CDR2 FYNNEI. The J segment lost 2 bases and the V segment lost 6 bases, leaving 7 bases of the junction unmatched. CDR3 sequence reads: CASSLGTGTNYGYTF. The CDR3 DNA reads as TGTGCCAGCAGCCTCGGGACAGGGACGAACTATGGCTACACCTTC.

V usage is TRBV5-1 and J usage is TRBJ2-5, with D maybe TRBD2 (6 bases). Trimming stripped 4 bases from V and 5 bases from J, with 15 bases between. CDR1 SGHRS and CDR2 YFSETQ come from the germline V gene. The CDR3 runs 14 residues. This CDR3 reads CASSQDGGRETQYF. CDR3 nucleotide sequence: TGCGCCAGCAGCCAGGACGGTGGGAGGGAGACCCAGTACTTC.

CDR3 loop: CASQMTPNTGELFF. The CDR3 DNA reads as TGTGCCAGCCAGATGACACCCAACACCGGGGAGCTGTTTTTT. The rearrangement links TRBV2 to TRBJ2-2; D gene uncertain. Looked up from germline, CDR1 is SNHLY and CDR2 is FYNNEI. This CDR3 comprises 14 residues. Trimming shortened V by 8 bases and J by 2 bases, and 12 bases separated the two germline ends.

V is TRBV6-5 and J is TRBJ1-2, with 9 nucleotides matching TRBD1. The CDR3 is 13 amino acids. CDR1 is MNHEY, CDR2 SVGAGI, per germline. The ends lost 2 bases at V and 8 bases at J; junction bases unmatched: 3. The CDR3 region is CASSYGQGMGYTF. The CDR3 region has the DNA TGTGCCAGCAGTTACGGACAGGGGATGGGCTACACCTTC.

The chain couples TRBV11-2 to TRBJ2-1; TRBD1 aligns across 10 bases. The CDR3 consists of 15 residues. CDR1 is SGHAT, CDR2 FQNNGV, per germline. V was clipped by 2 bases and J by 3 bases; unmatched bases: 1. CDR3 sequence (DNA): TGTGCCAGCAGCTTAAGGACAGGGGGCTACAATGAGCAGTTCTTC. Its translation: CASSLRTGGYNEQFF.

The chain recombines TRBV19 with TRBJ2-1; 8 bases are a match to TRBD2. The length of the CDR3 is 16 residues. The V and J ends lost 6 bases and 5 bases, in that order; junction bases with no gene match: 12. The germline gives CDR1 LNHDA, CDR2 SQIVND (reference sequence). CDR3 amino acids: CASRPGASGRNNEQFF. The CDR3 nucleotides are TGTGCCAGTAGACCAGGAGCTAGCGGGCGAAACAATGAGCAGTTCTTC.

DNA of the CDR3: TGCAGCGTTGAGGACGGGACTCTGTACGAGCAGTACTTC. Protein sequence: CSVEDGTLYEQYF. This chain uses TRBV29-1 with TRBJ2-7; TRBD2 might be the D (6 bases). The CDR3 totals 13 residues. Looked up from germline, CDR1 is SQVTM and CDR2 is ANQGSEA. V shed 3 bases and J shed 4 bases, with 13 bases lying between them.

Only one count was recorded for this clone. The chain joins TRBV6-5 to TRBJ2-7, with D tentatively TRBD1 (7 bases). The CDR3 runs to 11 residues. V was clipped by 5 bases and J by 6 bases, with 8 bases between them. Germline lookup yields CDR1 MNHEY and CDR2 SVGAGI. The CDR3 loop is CASSQGGEQYF. The CDR3 bases are TGTGCCAGCAGTCAGGGGGGCGAGCAGTACTTC.